This T cell receptor beta chain was sequenced in a study of control samples from healthy donors and cancer patients. The data were produced by immunoSEQ multiplex PCR, yet TCRdb's version contains in-frame clones alone and is incomplete. The data contain some 120,000 clones, more than 70% of them singletons. There are a few counts of this clone. Trimming removed 0 bases from V and 5 bases from J, with 13 bases in between. CDR1 is MNHNY and CDR2 is SVGAGI in the germline V gene (reference sequence). The CDR3 consists of 15 residues. This rearrangement joins TRBV6-6 to TRBJ1-1; unclear D gene. The sequenced sample consisted of blood. This TCR was recovered from a man between 60 and 75 years old in good health. This CDR3 is CASSYSTLVLTEAFF. The DNA of the CDR3 is TGTGCCAGCAGTTACTCGACCCTCGTCCTAACTGAAGCTTTCTTT.